Listed below are T cell receptor beta chains from one sample, sequenced in a study of CD8 T cells in Susac syndrome. TCRdb reprocessed the immunoSEQ multiplex PCR reads via MiXCR and lists one record per CDR3 protein. The table shows about 190,000 distinct CDR3 sequences, with approximately 95% occurring only once. Material for sequencing was CD8+ T cells from PBMCs. These TCRs come from a human donor with Susac syndrome. Each CDR3 is given with its conserved first and last residue. A D gene is named only where the DNA matches it firmly. For some rows the clone size is stated as once, few or many, or as a class when expanded; others skip it.

j_call: TRBJ2-5; d_call: .; v_call: TRBV7-9; clone_size: .; cdr3_aa: CASTGHQETQYF; cdr3_nt: TGTGCCAGCACAGGGCACCAAGAGACCCAGTACTTC
j_call: TRBJ2-5; d_call: .; v_call: TRBV29-1; clone_size: .; cdr3_aa: CSATGNQETQYF; cdr3_nt: TGCAGCGCGACCGGGAACCAAGAGACCCAGTACTTC
j_call: TRBJ2-1; d_call: TRBD1; v_call: TRBV18; clone_size: .; cdr3_aa: CASSAGTGSYNEQFF; cdr3_nt: TGTGCCAGCTCGGCCGGGACAGGGTCCTACAATGAGCAGTTCTTC
j_call: TRBJ1-5; d_call: .; v_call: TRBV24-1; clone_size: .; cdr3_aa: CATSEGGRQLLF; cdr3_nt: TGTGCCACCAGTGAGGGGGGACGGCAACTTCTTTTT
j_call: TRBJ1-6; d_call: TRBD1; v_call: TRBV15; clone_size: .; cdr3_aa: CATSRKDRGLNSPLHF; cdr3_nt: TGTGCCACCAGCAGAAAAGACAGGGGGCTTAATTCACCCCTCCACTTT
j_call: TRBJ2-7; d_call: TRBD1; v_call: TRBV15; clone_size: .; cdr3_aa: CATSRGDSPSYEQYF; cdr3_nt: TGTGCCACCAGCAGAGGGGACAGCCCATCCTACGAGCAGTACTTC
j_call: TRBJ2-5; d_call: .; v_call: TRBV13; clone_size: .; cdr3_aa: CASSPRGPETQYF; cdr3_nt: TGTGCCAGCAGCCCCCGAGGGCCGGAGACCCAGTACTTC
j_call: TRBJ2-3; d_call: .; v_call: TRBV20-1; clone_size: .; cdr3_aa: CSAAITGQRTDTQYF; cdr3_nt: TGCAGTGCAGCCATAACAGGGCAACGAACGGATACGCAGTATTTT
j_call: TRBJ2-2; d_call: TRBD1; v_call: TRBV9; clone_size: .; cdr3_aa: CASSVGGGRSGELFF; cdr3_nt: TGTGCCAGCAGCGTAGGAGGGGGCCGCAGCGGGGAGCTGTTTTTT
j_call: TRBJ2-1; d_call: .; v_call: TRBV12-3/TRBV12-4; clone_size: .; cdr3_aa: CASRSGTEQFF; cdr3_nt: TGTGCCAGCAGGTCCGGGACAGAGCAGTTCTTC
j_call: TRBJ1-1; d_call: TRBD1; v_call: TRBV11-2; clone_size: few; cdr3_aa: CASSPTGGTEAFF; cdr3_nt: TGTGCCAGCAGCCCCACAGGGGGCACTGAAGCTTTCTTT
j_call: TRBJ1-3; d_call: .; v_call: TRBV20-1; clone_size: .; cdr3_aa: CSARDRAVSSGNTIYF; cdr3_nt: TGCAGTGCTAGAGATCGGGCGGTGAGCTCTGGAAACACCATATATTTT
j_call: TRBJ2-6; d_call: TRBD2; v_call: TRBV28; clone_size: .; cdr3_aa: CASSRLAGASLSGANVLTF; cdr3_nt: TGTGCCAGCAGTCGACTAGCGGGAGCTTCCCTCTCTGGGGCCAACGTCCTGACTTTC
j_call: TRBJ2-1; d_call: .; v_call: TRBV28; clone_size: .; cdr3_aa: CASSGEGSQLNEQFF; cdr3_nt: TGTGCCAGCAGCGGCGAGGGAAGCCAACTCAATGAGCAGTTCTTC
j_call: TRBJ1-2; d_call: .; v_call: TRBV9; clone_size: .; cdr3_aa: CASSTGSIDYGYTF; cdr3_nt: TGTGCCAGCAGCACGGGGAGTATCGACTATGGCTACACCTTC
j_call: TRBJ1-3; d_call: .; v_call: TRBV30; clone_size: .; cdr3_aa: CAWSQGVSGNTIYF; cdr3_nt: TGTGCCTGGAGTCAAGGAGTGTCCGGAAACACCATATATTTT
j_call: TRBJ2-7; d_call: TRBD1; v_call: TRBV20-1; clone_size: .; cdr3_aa: CSARRGTAYEQYF; cdr3_nt: TGCAGTGCTAGGAGGGGGACAGCTTACGAGCAGTACTTC
j_call: TRBJ1-1; d_call: .; v_call: TRBV6-6; clone_size: .; cdr3_aa: CASSYSETPNTEAFF; cdr3_nt: TGTGCCAGCAGTTACTCGGAGACACCAAACACTGAAGCTTTCTTT
j_call: TRBJ1-2; d_call: TRBD1; v_call: TRBV30; clone_size: .; cdr3_aa: CAWQDRAYWGYTF; cdr3_nt: TGTGCCTGGCAGGACAGGGCCTACTGGGGCTACACCTTC